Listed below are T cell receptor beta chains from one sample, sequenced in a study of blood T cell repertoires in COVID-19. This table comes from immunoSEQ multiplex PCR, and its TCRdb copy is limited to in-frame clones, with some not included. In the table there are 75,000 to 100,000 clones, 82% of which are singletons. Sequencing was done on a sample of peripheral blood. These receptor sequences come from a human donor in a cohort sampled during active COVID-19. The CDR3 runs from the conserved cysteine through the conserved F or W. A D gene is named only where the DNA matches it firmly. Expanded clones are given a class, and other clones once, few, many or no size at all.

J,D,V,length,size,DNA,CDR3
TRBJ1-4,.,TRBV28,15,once,TGTGCCAGCAGTTTATTCGGGAGTGGCGGAGAAAAACTGTTTTTT,CASSLFGSGGEKLFF
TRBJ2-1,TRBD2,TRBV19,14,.,TGTGCCAGTAGTCTCGGGACTAAATACAATGAGCAGTTCTTC,CASSLGTKYNEQFF
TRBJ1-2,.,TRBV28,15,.,TGTGCCAGCACGGACTACCTCAGGGACCTCTATGGCTACACCTTC,CASTDYLRDLYGYTF
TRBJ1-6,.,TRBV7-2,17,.,TGTGCCAGCAGCTTAGTACCGTCGAGCTCCTATAATTCACCCCTCCACTTT,CASSLVPSSSYNSPLHF
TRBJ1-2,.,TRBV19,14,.,TGTGCCAGTAGTACCGGAGCGGGGAAATATGGCTACACCTTC,CASSTGAGKYGYTF
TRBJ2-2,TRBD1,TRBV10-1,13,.,TGCGCCAGCAGTCGACAGGGGACCGGGGAGCTGTTTTTT,CASSRQGTGELFF
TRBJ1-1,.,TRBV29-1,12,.,TGCAGCGTTGTTTGGGGGGACACTGAAGCTTTCTTT,CSVVWGDTEAFF
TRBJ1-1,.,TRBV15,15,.,TGTGCCACCAGCAGCTCGTCTCCCCGGGTTACTGAAGCTTTCTTT,CATSSSSPRVTEAFF
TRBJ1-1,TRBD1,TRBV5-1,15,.,TGCGCCAGCAGCGCTCCACAGGGGGTACGAACTGAAGCTTTCTTT,CASSAPQGVRTEAFF
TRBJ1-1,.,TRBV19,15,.,TGTGCCAGTAGTCCCGCAGGGCCAGATAACACTGAAGCTTTCTTT,CASSPAGPDNTEAFF
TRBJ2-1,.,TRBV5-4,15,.,TGTGCCAGCAACAGTCAGGGAAATCCATACAATGAGCAGTTCTTC,CASNSQGNPYNEQFF
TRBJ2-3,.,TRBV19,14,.,TGTGCCAGTACCCCGAGTGGGAGGACAGATACGCAGTATTTT,CASTPSGRTDTQYF
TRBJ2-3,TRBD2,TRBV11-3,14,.,TGTGCCAGCGGGGGGGGACTTGGCACAGATACGCAGTATTTT,CASGGGLGTDTQYF
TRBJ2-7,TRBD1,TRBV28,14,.,TGTGCCAGCATCTCCGGGACAGGGATATACGAGCAGTACTTC,CASISGTGIYEQYF
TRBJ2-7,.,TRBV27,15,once,TGTGCCAGCAGTTTATCTAGCGGTTTCTCCTACGAGCAGTACTTC,CASSLSSGFSYEQYF
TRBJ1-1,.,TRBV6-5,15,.,TGTGCCACCTCTCGGACACTAAGGAGTATCACTGAAGCTTTCTTT,CATSRTLRSITEAFF
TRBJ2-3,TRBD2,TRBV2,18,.,TGTGCCAGCAGTGAATTGGGGACTAGGCTAGTGCTCACAGATACGCAGTATTTT,CASSELGTRLVLTDTQYF
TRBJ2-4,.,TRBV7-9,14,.,TGTGCCAGCAGCTTAGGGGGAGAAAAAAACATTCAGTACTTC,CASSLGGEKNIQYF
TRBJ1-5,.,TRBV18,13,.,TGTGCCAGCTCACCCGGACTCAATCAGCCCCAGCATTTT,CASSPGLNQPQHF
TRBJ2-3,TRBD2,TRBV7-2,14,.,TGTGCCAGCAGCTTGGGACTAGGCGCAGATACGCAGTATTTT,CASSLGLGADTQYF
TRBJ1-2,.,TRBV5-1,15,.,TGCGCCAGCAGCTGGGGGACGGGGGTAAACTATGGCTACACCTTC,CASSWGTGVNYGYTF
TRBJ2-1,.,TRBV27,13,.,TGTGCCAGCAGCTTCACAGGGTACAATGAGCAGTTCTTC,CASSFTGYNEQFF
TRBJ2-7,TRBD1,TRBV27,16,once,TGTGCCAGCGCTAAAGTCTCCGGGACAGCAGCCTACGAGCAGTACTTC,CASAKVSGTAAYEQYF
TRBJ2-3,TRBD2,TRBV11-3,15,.,TGTGCCAGCAGCTTCGGCGGGGGGAACACAGATACGCAGTATTTT,CASSFGGGNTDTQYF
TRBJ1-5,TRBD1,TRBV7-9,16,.,TGTGCCAGCAGCTTAGTAGGGGGCGATGGCAATCAGCCCCAGCATTTT,CASSLVGGDGNQPQHF
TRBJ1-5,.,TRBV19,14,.,TGTGCCAGTAGTATGGGCAGCTACAATCAGCCCCAGCATTTT,CASSMGSYNQPQHF
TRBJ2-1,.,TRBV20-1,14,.,TGCAGTGCTAGTAAACTAGCCGGCGACAATGAGCAGTTCTTC,CSASKLAGDNEQFF
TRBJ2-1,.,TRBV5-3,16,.,TGTGCCAGAAGCGTATTAATTGGGAGCTCCTACAATGAGCAGTTCTTC,CARSVLIGSSYNEQFF
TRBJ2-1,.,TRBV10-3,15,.,TGTGCCATCAGTGATAGGCGGGGCTCCTACAATGAGCAGTTCTTC,CAISDRRGSYNEQFF
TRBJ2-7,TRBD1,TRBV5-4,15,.,TGTGCCAGCAGCAACCCGGGACAGAGCTCCTACGAGCAGTACTTC,CASSNPGQSSYEQYF
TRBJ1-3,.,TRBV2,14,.,TGTGCCAGCAGTGAGGGGACTCCTGGAAACACCATATATTTT,CASSEGTPGNTIYF
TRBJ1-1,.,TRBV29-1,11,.,TGCAGCGGTCAGGGGCCGAATGAAGCTTTCTTT,CSGQGPNEAFF
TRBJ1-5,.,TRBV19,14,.,TGTGCCAGTACTCCACAGGGCAACAATCAGCCCCAGCATTTT,CASTPQGNNQPQHF
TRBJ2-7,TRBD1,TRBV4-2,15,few,TGTGCCAGCAGCCAGGATACCGGGACAGGGGGCATACAGTACTTC,CASSQDTGTGGIQYF
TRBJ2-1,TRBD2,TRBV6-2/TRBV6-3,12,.,TGTGCCAGCAGCCCCGGGGGGGTCGATCGGTTCTTC,CASSPGGVDRFF
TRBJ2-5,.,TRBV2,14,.,TGTGCCAGCAGTGAAGCGTCAGGGACTGAGACCCAGTACTTC,CASSEASGTETQYF
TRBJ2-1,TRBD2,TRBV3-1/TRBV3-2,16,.,TGTGCCAGCAGCCAAGAGTGGCGGGGGGGCTACAATGAGCAGTTCTTC,CASSQEWRGGYNEQFF
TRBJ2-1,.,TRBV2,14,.,TGTGCCAGCAAAACCGGACAGTCCTACAATGAGCAGTTCTTC,CASKTGQSYNEQFF
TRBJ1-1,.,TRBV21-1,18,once,TGTGCCAGCAGCAAAAAGGACAGTATGCTCTTCTTGAACACTGAAGCTTTCTTT,CASSKKDSMLFLNTEAFF
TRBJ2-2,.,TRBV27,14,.,TGTGCCAGCAGTAGGAGACCCAACACCGGGGAGCTGTTTTTT,CASSRRPNTGELFF
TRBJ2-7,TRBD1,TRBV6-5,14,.,TGTGCCAGCATCACAGGGGGCGCAACCTACGAGCAGTACTTC,CASITGGATYEQYF
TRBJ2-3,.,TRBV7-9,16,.,TGTGCCAGCAGCTTAGTTTCCGCAGGGGACACAGATACGCAGTATTTT,CASSLVSAGDTDTQYF
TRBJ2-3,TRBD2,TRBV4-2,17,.,TGTGCCAGCAGCCAAGTTAGCCTAGCGGGGAACACAGATACGCAGTATTTT,CASSQVSLAGNTDTQYF
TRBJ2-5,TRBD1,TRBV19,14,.,TGTGCCAGTAGCCGCCTGGACAGGGAAGAGACCCAGTACTTC,CASSRLDREETQYF
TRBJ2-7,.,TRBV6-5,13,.,TGTGCCAGCAGCCTGACAGCCTCCTACGAGCAGTACTTC,CASSLTASYEQYF
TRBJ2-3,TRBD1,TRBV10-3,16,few,TGTGCCATCAGTGAGTCGGAGACAGGGGGCACAGATACGCAGTATTTT,CAISESETGGTDTQYF
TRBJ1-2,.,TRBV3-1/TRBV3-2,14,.,TGTGCCAGCAGCCAAGCGGGGTTTGGCTATGGCTACACCTTC,CASSQAGFGYGYTF
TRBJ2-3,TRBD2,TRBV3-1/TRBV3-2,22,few,TGTGCCAGCAGCCAAGACCCGGGACTAGCGGGGCCACACAGCCACGGGGAGGGTACGCAGTATTTT,CASSQDPGLAGPHSHGEGTQYF
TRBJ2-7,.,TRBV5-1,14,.,TGCGCCAGCAGCGAAGATTCCCAGGGTCACGAGCAGTACTTC,CASSEDSQGHEQYF
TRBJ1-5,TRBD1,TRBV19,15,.,TGTGCCAGTAGTAGGACAGGGCAGGGCAATCAGCCCCAGCATTTT,CASSRTGQGNQPQHF
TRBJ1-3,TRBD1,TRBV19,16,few,TGTGCCAGTAGCCCGACAGGGGGCTTTGCCGGAAACACCATATATTTT,CASSPTGGFAGNTIYF
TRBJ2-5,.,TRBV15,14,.,TGTGCCACCAGCAGAGGGGACTCCAGGGAGACCCAGTACTTC,CATSRGDSRETQYF
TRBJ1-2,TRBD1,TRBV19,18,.,TGTGCCAGTGGACCCGGGACAGGGAATTGGCGGCCTAACTATGGCTACACCTTC,CASGPGTGNWRPNYGYTF
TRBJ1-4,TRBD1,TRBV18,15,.,TGTGCCAGCTCAGCCAGGGGGTCAACTAATGAAAAACTGTTTTTT,CASSARGSTNEKLFF
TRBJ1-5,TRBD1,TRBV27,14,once,TGTGCCAGCGGAAGGGGACAGGGAAGACAGCCCCAGCATTTT,CASGRGQGRQPQHF